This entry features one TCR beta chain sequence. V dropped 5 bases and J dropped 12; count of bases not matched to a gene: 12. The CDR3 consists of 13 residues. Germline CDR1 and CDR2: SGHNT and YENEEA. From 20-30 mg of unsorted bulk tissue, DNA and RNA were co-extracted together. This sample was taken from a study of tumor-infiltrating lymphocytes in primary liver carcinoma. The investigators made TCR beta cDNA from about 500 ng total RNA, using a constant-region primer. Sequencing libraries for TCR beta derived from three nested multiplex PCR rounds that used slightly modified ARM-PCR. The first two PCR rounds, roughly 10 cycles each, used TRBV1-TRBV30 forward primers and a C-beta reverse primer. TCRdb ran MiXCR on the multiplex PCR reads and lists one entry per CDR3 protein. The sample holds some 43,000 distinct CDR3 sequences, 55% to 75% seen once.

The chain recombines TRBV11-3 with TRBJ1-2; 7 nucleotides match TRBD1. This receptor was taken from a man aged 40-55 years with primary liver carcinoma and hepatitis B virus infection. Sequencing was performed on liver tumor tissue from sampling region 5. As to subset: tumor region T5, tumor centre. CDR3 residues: CASSIVQGLGHTF. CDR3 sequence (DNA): TGTGCCAGCAGCATAGTACAGGGGCTCGGCCACACCTTC.